This T cell receptor (beta chain) originates from a study of T cells in Graves' hyperthyroidism and ophthalmopathy. Whole-study results and caveats: Progression to ophthalmopathy was predicted a median of roughly 6.8 months early. Blood also carried most thyroid clonotypes expanded above 0.001. Stable hyperthyroidism was separated from ophthalmopathy by a model based on 13 V-J features.

V was trimmed by 4 bases and J by 7 bases, leaving 10 bases between them. This CDR3 has 13 amino acids. Germline V gene sequence: CDR1 MNHNS, CDR2 SASEGT. Concerning this clonotype itself: What it recognizes is unknown.

Cells are PBMCs isolated from around 10 ml of fresh blood. The investigators amplified TCR beta CDR3 regions from RNA transcripts. The TCR CDR3 was amplified in a first-round RT-PCR using the HTBI primer set. Each CDR3 protein is one row after TCRdb ran MiXCR on the multiplex PCR reads. This sample carries around 580,000 distinct CDR3 sequences, around 15% of them seen once, and the ten largest clones take approximately 18%. This receptor was identified in a woman under 30 with Graves' hyperthyroidism. What was sequenced was blood. The J gene is TRBJ2-2, the V gene TRBV6-1; unclear D gene. The CDR3 DNA follows: TGTGCCAGCAGTGCCTTCGTTTTCGGGGAGCTGTTTTTT. Translating gives CASSAFVFGELFF.